This TCR beta chain was found in a study of monozygotic twins with inflammatory bowel disease. The CDR3 runs to 16 residues. Germline-derived CDR1 and CDR2 are MNHEY and SVGEGT. TCRdb re-called the 5' RACE reads, yielding one record per CDR3 amino acid sequence without DNA. Its clone listing holds roughly 120,000 distinct CDR3 sequences. This TCR was recovered from a human donor with ulcerative colitis or Crohn's disease, or a healthy co-twin of an affected twin (not recorded which). The gene calls are TRBV6-2 or TRBV6-3 and TRBJ1-1; the D call of TRBD1 rests on TCRdb alone, since no DNA is present to check it. The sequencing sample was made of blood. CDR3 loop: CASSYQMDSMNTEAFF.